These 18 T cell receptor beta chains were sequenced from one sample in a study of post-analysis software for immune sequencing data (dated by TCRdb to the mid-2010s). Overall results and qualifications from the work: Patients showed significantly higher frequencies than controls for five TRBV segments, among them TRBV5-6, TRBV5-1 and TRBV20-1.

Libraries were made using PCR. Reads for this sample came from an Illumina HiSeq 2500. To reduce PCR and sequencing biases, unique molecular identifiers were incorporated into the TCR beta cDNA libraries. TCRdb trimmed public reads at Q25 via fastp, called clones via MiXCR and kept in-frame beta chains. Each CDR3 protein appears once, grouped with its most common genes and DNA. The sample table records roughly 430,000 distinct CDR3 sequences; approximately 38% of these occur just once. The ten largest clones take up approximately 7.1% of the sample. What these receptors recognize is not known. Sequenced sample: blood. These receptors originate from a girl aged 2 to 10 with multiple sclerosis.

The V gene is TRBV2, the J gene TRBJ2-5, with no clear D. V lost 6 bases to trimming and J lost 2 bases, with 16 bases between them. The CDR3 has 15 amino acids. Germline V gene data show CDR1 as SNHLY and CDR2 as FYNNEI. The CDR3 region is CASRGLGQPQETQYF. The CDR3 bases are TGTGCCAGCAGGGGATTAGGGCAGCCTCAAGAGACCCAGTACTTC.

This clonotype was counted between two and nine times. The J gene is TRBJ2-1, the V gene TRBV20-1, with 8 bases identical to TRBD2. V was clipped by 6 bases and J by 0 bases; unmatched bases: 4. Germline V lookup: CDR1 DFQATT, CDR2 SNEGSKA (reference sequence). The CDR3 has 14 amino acids. This CDR3 is CSAPSGSSYNEQFF. The CDR3 coding sequence is TGCAGTGCCCCCAGCGGGAGCTCCTACAATGAGCAGTTCTTC.

The chain recombines TRBV29-1 with TRBJ2-3; TRBD1 might be the D (6 bases). V was shortened by 4 bases and J by 5 bases, with 13 bases between the two germline ends. The length of the CDR3 is 13 residues. CDR1 is SQVTM and CDR2 is ANQGSEA in the germline V gene. CDR3 DNA sequence: TGCAGCGTTGCCAAGGGGGTTAGAGATACGCAGTATTTT. Protein sequence: CSVAKGVRDTQYF.

The chain employs TRBV29-1 and TRBJ1-5; no firm D call. This CDR3 comprises 13 residues. V lost 4 bases and J lost 2, with 9 bases in between. Looked up from germline, CDR1 is SQVTM and CDR2 is ANQGSEA. This CDR3 is CSVGEGRNQPQHF. As DNA, the CDR3 is TGCAGCGTTGGGGAGGGCCGCAATCAGCCCCAGCATTTT. The complete variable domain, with remaining parts taken from reference TRBV29-1 and TRBJ1-5, reads SAVISQKPSRDICQRGTSLTIQCQVDSQVTMMFWYRQQPGQSLTLIATANQGSEATYESGFVIDKFPISRPNLTFSTLTVSNMSPEDSSIYLCSVGEGRNQPQHFGDGTRLSIL.

The rearrangement links TRBV7-2 to TRBJ2-3; TRBD1 aligns across 7 bases. The CDR3 totals 15 residues. J gave up 1 base and V 7 bases, and 8 bases lay outside the gene matches. Looked up from germline, CDR1 is SGHTA and CDR2 is FQGNSA. CDR3 residues: CASIRRGRGTDTQYF. The CDR3 nucleotides are TGTGCCAGCATCCGTAGGGGGCGGGGCACAGATACGCAGTATTTT.

CDR3 in DNA: TGTGCCAGCAGCTTAAGTTATTCGAGCAATCAGCCCCAGCATTTT. Its protein is CASSLSYSSNQPQHF. The V gene is TRBV7-2, the J gene TRBJ1-5; D not certain. V lost 2 bases and J 1 base, leaving 9 bases between the germline ends. CDR3 size: 15 residues. Germline CDR1 and CDR2: SGHTA and FQGNSA.

This clonotype has at least ten counts. The chain joins TRBV3-1 to TRBJ2-7; D possibly corresponds to TRBD2 (5 bases). This CDR3 has 16 residues. CDR1 and CDR2 from the germline V gene are LGHDT and YNNKEL (reference sequence). Trimming stripped 4 bases from V and 4 bases from J, with 20 bases between. CDR3 bases: TGTGCCAGCAGCCCCCGACCGGGATGGGTGGCGTACGAGCAGTACTTC. Its protein is CASSPRPGWVAYEQYF.

The gene calls are TRBV28 and TRBJ2-7, with 9 bases lining up with TRBD2. The J segment lost 2 bases and the V segment lost 6 bases, leaving 5 bases of the junction unmatched. Germline CDR1 reads MDHEN; CDR2 reads SYDVKM. CDR3 size: 14 residues. The CDR3 bases are TGTGCCAGCAGAGCAGCGGGGGGCACCTACGAGCAGTACTTC. Amino acid sequence: CASRAAGGTYEQYF.

The chain carries TRBV6-6 and TRBJ1-4; D is uncertain. The V and J ends lost 5 bases and 0 bases respectively, with 4 bases between them. The CDR3 runs 13 residues. CDR1 is MNHNY, CDR2 SVGAGI, per germline (reference sequence). The CDR3 sequence is CASSPATNEKLFF. The CDR3 coding sequence is TGTGCCAGCAGTCCGGCAACTAATGAAAAACTGTTTTTT.

The rearrangement joins TRBV5-1 to TRBJ2-5; a weak D match, TRBD1 (8 bases). Germline CDR1 SGHRS, CDR2 YFSETQ. The CDR3 contains 18 residues. V was shortened by 0 bases and J by 3 bases, with 21 bases between the two germline ends. Here the CDR3 reads CASSLDRGRGVVKETQYF. In nucleotides, the CDR3 is TGCGCCAGCAGCTTGGACAGGGGGAGGGGAGTGGTCAAAGAGACCCAGTACTTC.

The chain uses TRBV20-1 and TRBJ2-7; tentatively, D is TRBD2 (5 bases). CDR3 length: 13 amino acids. Germline CDR1 DFQATT, CDR2 SNEGSKA (reference sequence). Trimming cost V 3 bases and J 3 bases, with 12 bases left between them. CDR3 protein: CSASDGVHYEQYF. CDR3 DNA: TGCAGTGCTAGTGACGGGGTGCACTACGAGCAGTACTTC.

The rearrangement uses TRBV20-1 and TRBJ2-1; the match to TRBD2 covers 9 bases. The CDR3 has 15 amino acids. Germline CDR1 and CDR2: DFQATT and SNEGSKA (reference sequence). With V trimmed by 1 base and J by 0 bases, 1 base remained unmatched. Here the CDR3 reads CSARVREGSYNEQFF. In DNA form, the CDR3 reads TGCAGTGCTAGAGTGCGGGAGGGCTCCTACAATGAGCAGTTCTTC.

This chain links TRBV4-2 with TRBJ2-7; D is uncertain. V lost 0 bases, J lost 3 bases, and 9 bases lay in between. The CDR3 is 14 residues long. Per germline, CDR1 LGHNA and CDR2 YNFKEQ. CDR3 coding DNA: TGTGCCAGCAGCCAAGATGGTCTGTACTACGAGCAGTACTTC. Translating gives CASSQDGLYYEQYF.

The chain couples TRBV29-1 to TRBJ1-5, with D uncertain. CDR1 and CDR2 (germline): SQVTM, ANQGSEA. V was pared by 6 bases and J by 0 bases, with 6 bases between. The CDR3 loop spans 12 amino acids. The CDR3 here is CSVKNSNQPQHF. DNA of the CDR3: TGCAGCGTCAAAAATAGCAATCAGCCCCAGCATTTT.

This clonotype was counted a single time. The V call is TRBV6-6, the J call TRBJ1-1; a weak D match, TRBD1 (5 bases). Germline values: CDR1 MNHNY, CDR2 SVGAGI (reference sequence). The CDR3 runs to 11 residues. The V end lost 6 bases, the J end lost 8 bases, and 10 bases lay between the germline ends. The CDR3 coding sequence is TGTGCCAGCAGGGGGACGGTAGAAGCTTTCTTT. Protein product: CASRGTVEAFF.

The V call is TRBV7-9, the J call TRBJ2-1; TRBD1 or TRBD2 may be the D gene (5 bases each). Trimming removed 1 base at V and 4 bases at J, with 11 bases between. The CDR3 runs 15 residues. CDR1 is SEHNR and CDR2 is FQNEAQ in the germline V gene (reference sequence). CDR3 DNA sequence: TGTGCCAGCAGCTTAGGAGGGGACCAGTACAATGAGCAGTTCTTC. Translated, it gives CASSLGGDQYNEQFF.

V and J are TRBV6-1 and TRBJ2-7; unclear D gene. Germline V CDR1 and CDR2: MNHNS, SASEGT. The CDR3 loop spans 16 amino acids. Trimming took off 0 bases at V and 2 bases at J, with 14 bases between the two ends. The chain's CDR3 is CASSEALSGATYEQYF. CDR3 nucleotide sequence: TGTGCCAGCAGTGAAGCGCTTTCCGGCGCCACCTACGAGCAGTACTTC.

This clonotype turned up a few times. This chain links TRBV7-2 with TRBJ2-1; no definite D call. The germline V gene has CDR1 SGHTA and CDR2 FQGNSA. The CDR3 spans 13 residues. The V gene lost 4 bases and the J gene lost 6 bases, with 10 bases spanning the gap. The CDR3 bases are TGTGCCAGCAGCTCCTTGCCGGTCAATGAGCAGTTCTTC. Amino acids: CASSSLPVNEQFF.